The 14 T cell receptor beta chains presented below share a single source sample, sequenced in a study of CD8 T cells in ankylosing spondylitis. Findings and limits, study-wide: Eight highly homologous variants made up a TCR beta motif, and this motif appeared characteristic of ankylosing spondylitis blood.

TCRdb reprocessed the 5' RACE reads with MiXCR, giving one entry per CDR3 protein. The sample yields around 770,000 distinct CDR3 sequences, roughly 19% seen once. These receptors have no known antigen. What was sequenced was blood, either unsorted or a sorted T cell fraction (not recorded which). The source is a male donor with ankylosing spondylitis.

The chain combines TRBV28 with TRBJ1-5; 9 bases match TRBD1. The CDR3 runs to 15 residues. Germline V lookup: CDR1 MDHEN, CDR2 SYDVKM. V shed 8 bases and J 7 bases; nucleotides not matched to a gene: 12. CDR3 bases: TGTGCCAGCGACCATGGGGACAGGGAGGACCAGCCCCAGCATTTT. Translated: CASDHGDREDQPQHF.

The rearrangement joins TRBV7-9 to TRBJ2-5; D may match TRBD1 or TRBD2 (6 bases each). V was trimmed by 4 bases and J by 5 bases, leaving 20 bases between them. Germline V gene sequence: CDR1 SEHNR, CDR2 FQNEAQ (reference sequence). This CDR3 comprises 16 residues. The CDR3 sequence is CASSSPAFGGRETQYF. The DNA of the CDR3 is TGTGCCAGCAGCTCCCCTGCATTCGGGGGCCGGGAGACCCAGTACTTC.

This clonotype was seen more than once but under ten times. The V and J genes are TRBV27 and TRBJ1-1, with a possible D match to TRBD1 (5 bases). CDR1 and CDR2 from the germline V gene are MNHEY and SMNVEV (reference sequence). This CDR3 has 14 residues. V was shortened by 5 bases and J by 3 bases, with 13 bases between the two germline ends. For the CDR3, the DNA is TGTGCCAGCAGTCCCGGGAGGGGAGACACTGAAGCTTTCTTT. This codes for CASSPGRGDTEAFF.

This sequence joins TRBV5-1 and TRBJ2-2; a weak D match, TRBD1 (6 bases). Per germline, CDR1 SGHRS and CDR2 YFSETQ. Trimming took off 1 base at V and 3 bases at J, with 10 bases between the two ends. CDR3 length: 15 residues. DNA of the CDR3: TGCGCCAGCAGCTTGTTCAGGGGTGACACCGGGGAGCTGTTTTTT. Its translation: CASSLFRGDTGELFF.

This chain uses TRBV4-1 with TRBJ2-1; D may be TRBD2 (5 bases). With 0 bases removed from V and 1 base from J, the gap between germline ends came to 10 bases. CDR1 and CDR2 (germline): MGHRA, YSYEKL. This CDR3 contains 16 residues. CDR3 amino acids: CASSQDPGESYNEQFF. The CDR3 DNA follows: TGCGCCAGCAGCCAAGACCCCGGGGAGTCCTACAATGAGCAGTTCTTC.

This clonotype was detected many times. V and J are TRBV5-1 and TRBJ1-2, with 10 bases aligning to TRBD1. The trim removed 5 bases at V and 5 bases at J, leaving 6 bases unmatched. CDR1 SGHRS and CDR2 YFSETQ come from the germline V gene. This CDR3 contains 14 residues. The CDR3 nucleotides are TGCGCCAGCAGTCAGGACAGGGGGAATTATGGCTACACCTTC. It codes for CASSQDRGNYGYTF.

The chain is built from TRBV3-1 and TRBJ2-5; 12 bases are shared with TRBD2. This CDR3 is built from 15 residues. V dropped 4 bases and J dropped 4; count of bases not matched to a gene: 4. Germline V gene sequence: CDR1 LGHDT, CDR2 YNNKEL (reference sequence). CDR3 DNA: TGTGCCAGCAGCCCAATGACTAGCGGGGGAGAGACCCAGTACTTC. It yields the protein CASSPMTSGGETQYF.

The chain recombines TRBV5-4 with TRBJ2-3; D gene unclear. Germline CDR1 SGHNT, CDR2 YYREEE (reference sequence). Trimming took 1 base from V and 3 from J, leaving 12 bases between them. The CDR3 consists of 15 residues. The CDR3 loop reads CASSLNRVGTDTQYF. As DNA, the CDR3 is TGTGCCAGCAGCTTGAATCGGGTAGGGACAGATACGCAGTATTTT.

The chain joins TRBV30 to TRBJ2-4; D tentatively reads TRBD1 or TRBD2 (6 bases each). Trimming took 5 bases from V and 7 from J, leaving 15 bases between them. CDR1 is GTSNPN, CDR2 SVGIG, per germline (reference sequence). The CDR3 covers 13 residues. The CDR3 loop reads CAWEKTGRNIQYF. Written as DNA, the CDR3 is TGTGCCTGGGAAAAAACAGGGAGGAACATTCAGTACTTC.

This clonotype was seen only a few times. CDR3 protein: CASSSQGPLNTQYF. The CDR3 DNA is TGTGCCAGCAGCTCCCAGGGCCCCTTGAATACGCAGTATTTT. This chain connects TRBV5-6 to TRBJ2-3; tentatively, D is TRBD1 (5 bases). The CDR3 is 14 residues long. Trimming left V 3 bases short and J 7 bases short, with 15 bases between. Germline CDR1 SGHDT, CDR2 YYEEEE.

The DNA of the CDR3 is TGTGCCAGCAGTGCCGGCCGGACGAACACAGATACGCAGTATTTT. Protein sequence: CASSAGRTNTDTQYF. The chain has TRBV2 and TRBJ2-3, with D unresolved. The CDR3 totals 15 residues. The V gene lost 4 bases and the J gene lost 2 bases, with 13 bases spanning the gap. Germline-derived CDR1 and CDR2 are SNHLY and FYNNEI.

This clonotype has just a few counts. This chain joins TRBV18 and TRBJ2-1; D remains ambiguous. The CDR3 covers 12 residues. V lost 1 base and J 8 bases, leaving 6 bases between the germline ends. CDR1 KGHSH and CDR2 LQKENI come from the germline V gene. CDR3 DNA sequence: TGTGCCAGCTCACCACTTTCGGATGAGCAGTTCTTC. Amino acids: CASSPLSDEQFF. The complete variable domain, with remaining parts taken from reference TRBV18 and TRBJ2-1, reads NAGVMQNPRHLVRRRGQEARLRCSPMKGHSHVYWYRQLPEEGLKFMVYLQKENIIDESGMPKERFSAEFPKEGPSILRIQQVVRGDSAAYFCASSPLSDEQFFGPGTRLTVL.

The rearrangement uses TRBV3-1 and TRBJ2-1; maybe TRBD2 (6 bases). The CDR3 is 12 residues long. Per the germline V gene, CDR1 is LGHDT and CDR2 is YNNKEL (reference sequence). Trimming left V 1 base short and J 10 bases short, with 8 bases between. The CDR3 sequence: CASSQVRGEQFF. The CDR3 nucleotides read TGTGCCAGCAGCCAAGTACGGGGGGAGCAGTTCTTC.

The chain has TRBV4-2 and TRBJ2-1, with D tentatively TRBD1 (6 bases). Germline lookup yields CDR1 LGHNA and CDR2 YNFKEQ. Trimming shortened V by 3 bases and J by 10 bases, and 16 bases separated the two germline ends. The CDR3 consists of 14 residues. CDR3: CASSHPITGTEQFF. The CDR3 nucleotides are TGTGCCAGCAGCCATCCTATTACCGGGACAGAGCAGTTCTTC.